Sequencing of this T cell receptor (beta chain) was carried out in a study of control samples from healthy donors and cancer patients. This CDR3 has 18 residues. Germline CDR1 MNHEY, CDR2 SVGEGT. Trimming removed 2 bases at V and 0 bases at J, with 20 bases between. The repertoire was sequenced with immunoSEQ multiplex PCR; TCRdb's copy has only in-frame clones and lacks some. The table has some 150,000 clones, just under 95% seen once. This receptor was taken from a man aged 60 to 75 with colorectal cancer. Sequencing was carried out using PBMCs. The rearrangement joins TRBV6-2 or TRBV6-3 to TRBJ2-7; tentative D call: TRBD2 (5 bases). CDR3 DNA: TGTGCCAGCAGTTACGGGTCCCCGCGACGGAGGAGCTCCTACGAGCAGTACTTC. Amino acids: CASSYGSPRRRSSYEQYF.